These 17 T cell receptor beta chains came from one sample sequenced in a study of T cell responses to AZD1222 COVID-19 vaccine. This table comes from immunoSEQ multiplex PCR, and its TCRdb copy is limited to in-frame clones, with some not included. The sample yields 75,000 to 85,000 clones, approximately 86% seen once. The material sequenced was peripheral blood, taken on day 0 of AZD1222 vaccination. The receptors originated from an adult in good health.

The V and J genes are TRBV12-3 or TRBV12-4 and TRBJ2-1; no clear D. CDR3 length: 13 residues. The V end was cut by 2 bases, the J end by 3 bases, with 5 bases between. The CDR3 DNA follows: TGTGCCAGCAGTTTACCCATCTACAATGAGCAGTTCTTC. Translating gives CASSLPIYNEQFF.

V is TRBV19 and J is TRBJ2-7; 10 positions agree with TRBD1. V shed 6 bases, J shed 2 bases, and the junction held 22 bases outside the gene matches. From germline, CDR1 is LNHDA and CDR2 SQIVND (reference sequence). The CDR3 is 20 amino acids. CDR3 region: CASSHKGSTGGSAETYEQYF. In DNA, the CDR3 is TGTGCCAGTAGCCACAAGGGGTCGACAGGGGGCTCAGCGGAAACCTACGAGCAGTACTTC.

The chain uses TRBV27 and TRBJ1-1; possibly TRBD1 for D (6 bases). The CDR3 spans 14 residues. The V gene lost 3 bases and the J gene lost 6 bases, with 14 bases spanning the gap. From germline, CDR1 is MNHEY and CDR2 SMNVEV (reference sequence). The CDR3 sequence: CASSFGQGIAEAFF. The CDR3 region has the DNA TGTGCCAGCAGTTTCGGGCAGGGGATCGCTGAAGCTTTCTTT.

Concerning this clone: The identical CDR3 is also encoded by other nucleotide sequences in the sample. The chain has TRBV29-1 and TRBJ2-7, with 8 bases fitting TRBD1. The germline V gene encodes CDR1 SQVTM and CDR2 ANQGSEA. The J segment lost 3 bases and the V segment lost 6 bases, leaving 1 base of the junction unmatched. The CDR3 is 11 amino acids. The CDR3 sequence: CSVDRGYEQYF. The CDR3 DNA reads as TGCAGCGTAGACAGGGGCTACGAGCAGTACTTC.

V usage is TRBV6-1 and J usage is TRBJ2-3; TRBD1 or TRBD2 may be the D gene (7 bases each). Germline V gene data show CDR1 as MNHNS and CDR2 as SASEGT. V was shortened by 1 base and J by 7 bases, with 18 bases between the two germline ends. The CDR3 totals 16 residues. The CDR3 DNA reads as TGTGCCAGCAGTGAAGAGGGAGGGGGCCCCTTAAATACGCAGTATTTT. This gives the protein CASSEEGGGPLNTQYF.

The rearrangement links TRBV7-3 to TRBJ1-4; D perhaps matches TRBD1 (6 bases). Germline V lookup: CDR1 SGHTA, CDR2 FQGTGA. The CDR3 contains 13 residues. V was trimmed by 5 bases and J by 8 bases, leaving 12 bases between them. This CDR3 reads CASSTNRGEKLFF. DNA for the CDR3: TGTGCCAGCAGCACGAATAGGGGGGAAAAACTGTTTTTT.

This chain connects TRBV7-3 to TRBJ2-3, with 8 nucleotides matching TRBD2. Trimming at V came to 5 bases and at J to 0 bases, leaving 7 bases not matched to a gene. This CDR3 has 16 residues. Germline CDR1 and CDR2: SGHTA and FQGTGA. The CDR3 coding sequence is TGTGCCAGCAGCCCCCACGGGAGGGAGAGCACAGATACGCAGTATTTT. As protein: CASSPHGRESTDTQYF.

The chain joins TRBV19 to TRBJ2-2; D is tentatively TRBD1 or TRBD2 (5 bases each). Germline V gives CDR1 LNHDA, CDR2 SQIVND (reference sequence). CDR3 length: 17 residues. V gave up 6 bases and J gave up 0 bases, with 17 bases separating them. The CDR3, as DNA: TGTGCCAGTAGCCCCCGGGGCCGAGGATCGAACACCGGGGAGCTGTTTTTT. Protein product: CASSPRGRGSNTGELFF.

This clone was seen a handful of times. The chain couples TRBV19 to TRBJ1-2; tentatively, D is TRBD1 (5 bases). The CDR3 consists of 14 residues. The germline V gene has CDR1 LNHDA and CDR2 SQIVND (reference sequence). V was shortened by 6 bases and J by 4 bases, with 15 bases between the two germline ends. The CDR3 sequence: CASSRGAGIYGYTF. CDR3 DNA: TGTGCCAGTAGCCGAGGGGCAGGGATCTATGGCTACACCTTC.

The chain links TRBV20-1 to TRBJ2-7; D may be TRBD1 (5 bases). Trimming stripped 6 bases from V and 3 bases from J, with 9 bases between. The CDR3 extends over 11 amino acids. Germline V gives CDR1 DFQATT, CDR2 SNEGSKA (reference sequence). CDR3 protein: CSAYRGYEQYF. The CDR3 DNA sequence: TGCAGTGCCTATAGGGGCTACGAGCAGTACTTC.

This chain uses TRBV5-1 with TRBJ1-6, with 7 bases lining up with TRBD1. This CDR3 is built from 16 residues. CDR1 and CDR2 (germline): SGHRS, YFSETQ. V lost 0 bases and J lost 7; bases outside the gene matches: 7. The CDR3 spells CASSLEVQGQNSPLHF. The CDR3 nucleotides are TGCGCCAGCAGCTTGGAGGTTCAGGGACAGAATTCACCCCTCCACTTT.

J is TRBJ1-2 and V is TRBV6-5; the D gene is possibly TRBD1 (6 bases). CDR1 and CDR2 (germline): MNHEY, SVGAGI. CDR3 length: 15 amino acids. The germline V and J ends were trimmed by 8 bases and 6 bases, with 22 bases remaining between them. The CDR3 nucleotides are TGTGCCAGCTCCCCCTCGACAGGTCCTGGAAATGGCTACACCTTC. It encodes CASSPSTGPGNGYTF.

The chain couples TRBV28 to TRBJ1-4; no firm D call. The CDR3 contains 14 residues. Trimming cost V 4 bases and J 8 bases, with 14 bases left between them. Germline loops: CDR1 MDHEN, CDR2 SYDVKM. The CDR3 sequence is CASSSPQSGEKLFF. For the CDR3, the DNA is TGTGCCAGCAGTTCCCCCCAAAGTGGAGAAAAACTGTTTTTT.

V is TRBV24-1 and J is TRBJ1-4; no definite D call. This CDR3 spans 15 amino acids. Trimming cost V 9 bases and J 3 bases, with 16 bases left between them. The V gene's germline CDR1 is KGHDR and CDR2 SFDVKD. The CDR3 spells CATPRRCCANEKLFF. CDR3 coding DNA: TGTGCCACCCCCCGCAGGTGTTGTGCTAATGAAAAACTGTTTTTT.

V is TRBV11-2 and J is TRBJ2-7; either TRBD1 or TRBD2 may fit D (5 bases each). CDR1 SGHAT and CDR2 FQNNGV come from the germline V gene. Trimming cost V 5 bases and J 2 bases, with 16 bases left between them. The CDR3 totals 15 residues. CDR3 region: CASSGTLGIAYEQYF. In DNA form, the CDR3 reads TGTGCCAGCAGCGGGACCCTTGGCATTGCCTACGAGCAGTACTTC.

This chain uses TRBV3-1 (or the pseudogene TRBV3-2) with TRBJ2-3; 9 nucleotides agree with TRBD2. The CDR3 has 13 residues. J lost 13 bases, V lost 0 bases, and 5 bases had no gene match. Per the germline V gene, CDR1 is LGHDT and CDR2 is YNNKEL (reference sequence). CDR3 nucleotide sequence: TGTGCCAGCAGCCAAGATCTTCTAGCGGGAAAGTATTTT. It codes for CASSQDLLAGKYF.

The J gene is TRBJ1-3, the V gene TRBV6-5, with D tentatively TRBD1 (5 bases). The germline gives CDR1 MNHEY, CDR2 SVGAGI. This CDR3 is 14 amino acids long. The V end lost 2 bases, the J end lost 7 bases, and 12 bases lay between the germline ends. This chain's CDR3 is CASSYEAWGNTIYF. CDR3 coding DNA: TGTGCCAGCAGTTACGAGGCCTGGGGGAACACCATATATTTT.